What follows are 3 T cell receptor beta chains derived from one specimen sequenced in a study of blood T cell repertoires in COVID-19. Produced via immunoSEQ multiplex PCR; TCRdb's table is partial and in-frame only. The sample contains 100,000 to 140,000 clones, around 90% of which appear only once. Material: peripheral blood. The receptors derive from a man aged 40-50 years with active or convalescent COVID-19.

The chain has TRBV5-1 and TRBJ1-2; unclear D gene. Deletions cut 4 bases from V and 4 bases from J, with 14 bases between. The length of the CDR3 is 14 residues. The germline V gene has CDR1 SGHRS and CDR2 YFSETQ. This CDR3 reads CASSTGLGGYGYTF. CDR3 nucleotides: TGCGCCAGCAGCACGGGCCTCGGAGGCTATGGCTACACCTTC.

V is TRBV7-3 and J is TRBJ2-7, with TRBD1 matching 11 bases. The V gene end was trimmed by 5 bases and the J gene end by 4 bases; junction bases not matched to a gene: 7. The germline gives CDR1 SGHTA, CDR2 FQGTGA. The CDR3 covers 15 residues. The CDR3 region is CASSRRTGGDYEQYF. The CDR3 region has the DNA TGTGCCAGCAGCCGCAGGACAGGGGGCGATTACGAGCAGTACTTC.

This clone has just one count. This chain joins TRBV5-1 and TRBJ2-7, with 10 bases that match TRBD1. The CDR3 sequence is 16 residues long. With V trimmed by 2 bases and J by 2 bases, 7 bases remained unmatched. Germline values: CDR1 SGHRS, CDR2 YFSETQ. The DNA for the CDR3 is TGCGCCAGCAGCTTTGTGATGGGGACAGGGGCCTACGAGCAGTACTTC. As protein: CASSFVMGTGAYEQYF.